This TCR beta chain was documented in a study of OX40 agonist ivuxolimab in advanced cancers. There are 15 residues in the CDR3. V shed 2 bases, J shed 7 bases, and the junction held 6 bases outside the gene matches. Germline V gene sequence: CDR1 SGHTA, CDR2 FQGNSA. Libraries were prepared by immunoSEQ multiplex PCR; TCRdb keeps only in-frame clonotypes and omits some of them. There are some 65,000 clones in the sample; around 84% occur only once, and approximately 3.7% lies in the top ten. V gene TRBV7-2 combines with J gene TRBJ2-1, with 9 bases matching TRBD2. This sample comprised CD4+ or CD8+ T cells sorted from blood, obtained in a trial of the OX40 agonist ivuxolimab. The receptor comes from an adult with an advanced solid tumor such as melanoma, head and neck, liver or kidney cancer. The CDR3 DNA reads TGTGCCAGCAGCTTAAGGACTAGCGAAGGAAATGAGCAGTTCTTC. Translation gives CASSLRTSEGNEQFF.